Sequencing of this T cell receptor (beta chain) was carried out in a study of post-analysis software for immune sequencing data. Study summary: Progressive-relapsing, secondary progressive and relapsing-remitting multiple sclerosis were among the disease courses included.

The length of the CDR3 is 14 residues. Germline V gives CDR1 SEHNR, CDR2 FQNEAQ (reference sequence). General study findings and limits: Normalized Chao1 diversity was significantly reduced in patients versus controls. Batch-matched samples strongly co-clustered by F measure. Compared with controls, patients had more of about 5 TRBV segments, including TRBV5-6, TRBV5-1 and TRBV20-1.

Unique molecular identifiers were present in the TCR beta cDNA libraries. It was from roughly 1.1 to 9.2 million T cells that 500,000 or so cDNA molecules came. TCRdb re-called the PCR reads with MiXCR, one entry per CDR3 protein. The table lists about 540,000 distinct CDR3 sequences, roughly 34% of them singletons, with 6% in the top ten. This clonotype was counted only a few times. The target antigen is unknown. Germline and junction disagree at one end, which may indicate a read error. Specimen: blood. The chain combines TRBV7-9 with TRBJ2-5; possible D gene TRBD1, 6 bases. This clonotype was obtained from a girl under 18 with multiple sclerosis. CDR3 DNA: TGTGCCAGCACCTTAGGACAGTCACCCTTGGAGCAGTACTTC. Amino acid sequence: CASTLGQSPLEQYF.